The sequence of this T cell receptor (beta chain) was determined in a study of blood T cell repertoires in COVID-19. Study-level background: Nucleic acid was either cDNA or gDNA, and it came from T cells, B-cell-depleted T cells, or PBMCs.

The authors' processing: Reference gene primer amplification yielded estimated nucleated cell counts. Repertoires were generated with immunoSEQ multiplex PCR, while TCRdb's copy carries only in-frame clones and drops some. V and J calls and clone size are as listed in that table; D and trimming were resolved from the DNA. Among 57,000 or so clones listed, approximately 84% were seen once. Sequencing used peripheral blood. This TCR was recovered from a man between 65 and 80 years old with active COVID-19.

The CDR3 DNA sequence: TGTGCCAGCAGTTTTCGAAGTTGGCGGAGATACTCCTACAATGAGCAGTTCTTC. This encodes CASSFRSWRRYSYNEQFF. The chain combines TRBV21-1 with TRBJ2-1; the table gives TRBD2 as D, unverified against the DNA. TRBV21-1 is a documented pseudogene. The CDR3 loop spans 18 amino acids.